This T cell receptor (beta chain) derives from a study of cytomegalovirus exposure and HLA in healthy donors. Study-level findings and limits: Accurate prediction of most subjects' HLA-A and HLA-B alleles from TCR beta sequences was reported.

PCR amplification relied on 60 Vbeta primers (plus 13 Jbeta primers). Generated by immunoSEQ multiplex PCR, the TCRdb table keeps only in-frame clones and is missing some. The sample has around 130,000 clones, 79% seen once; the top ten hold about 2%. This clone appeared a few times. The target antigen is unknown. This CDR3 has 13 residues. J gave up 10 bases and V 5 bases, and 4 bases lay outside the gene matches. CDR1 SGHVS and CDR2 FQNEAQ come from the germline V gene. The receptor's source is a man aged 18 to 35 in good health and CMV-seronegative. The specimen sequenced was PBMCs. The chain uses TRBV7-8 and TRBJ1-6; TRBD1 aligns across 8 bases. The CDR3 sequence is CASSRPGGSPLHF. The CDR3 nucleotides read TGTGCCAGCAGCCGACCAGGGGGCTCACCCCTCCACTTT. The whole variable domain, filled in from reference TRBV7-8 and TRBJ1-6, reads GAGVSQSPRYKVAKRGQDVALRCDPISGHVSLFWYQQALGQGPEFLTYFQNEAQLDKSGLPSDRFFAERPEGSVSTLKIQRTQQEDSAVYLCASSRPGGSPLHFGNGTRLTVT.